The clone carrying this TCR beta chain has ten or more counts. One entry per CDR3 protein results from TCRdb running MiXCR on the RT-PCR reads. This sample has hundreds of thousands of distinct CDR3 sequences, with 14% found just once. V lost 1 base to trimming and J lost 7 bases; unmatched junction nucleotides: 9. The CDR3 spans 16 residues. CDR1 and CDR2 from the germline V gene are SGHRS and YFSETQ. The sample was memory CD4+ T cells from blood. The receptor comes from a female donor in good health, serving as a healthy control. The chain has TRBV5-1 and TRBJ2-4, with 9 bases that match TRBD1. The CDR3 DNA reads as TGCGCCAGCAGCTTGAACACGGGACAGGGAGGGAACATTCAGTACTTC. As protein: CASSLNTGQGGNIQYF.